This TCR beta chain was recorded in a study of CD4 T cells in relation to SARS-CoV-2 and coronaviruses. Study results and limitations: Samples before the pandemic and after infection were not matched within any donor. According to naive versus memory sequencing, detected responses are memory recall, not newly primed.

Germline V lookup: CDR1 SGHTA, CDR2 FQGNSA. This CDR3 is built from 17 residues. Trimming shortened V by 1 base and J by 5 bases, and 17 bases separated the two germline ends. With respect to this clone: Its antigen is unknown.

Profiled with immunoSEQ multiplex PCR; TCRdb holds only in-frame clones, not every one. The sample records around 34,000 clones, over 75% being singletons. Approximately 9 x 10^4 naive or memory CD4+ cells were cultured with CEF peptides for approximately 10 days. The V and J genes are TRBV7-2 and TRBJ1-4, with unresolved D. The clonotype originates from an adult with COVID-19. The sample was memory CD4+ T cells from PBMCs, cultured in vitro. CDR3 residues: CASSLGRPTNLNEKLFF. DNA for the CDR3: TGTGCCAGCAGCTTAGGCCGGCCGACCAACCTAAATGAAAAACTGTTTTTT.